A selection of T cell receptor beta chains follows, all from one sample in a study of identical twins. Via MiXCR, TCRdb re-called the 5' RACE reads, giving one row per CDR3 protein. The sample holds more than 400,000 distinct CDR3 sequences; approximately 16% are singletons and the top ten take around 0.4%. The data also belong to a second study, concerning yellow fever vaccine responses in identical twins.

The sample taken for sequencing was CD4+ T cells sorted from blood. The receptors were sampled from a woman between 18 and 30 years old in good health. CDR3s include the opening cysteine and the closing phenylalanine or tryptophan. D genes are given only for firm matches. The size entry is marked missing in some rows and otherwise reads once, few, many or a size class.

d_call j_call v_call clone_size cdr3_nt cdr3_aa
TRBD1 TRBJ1-1 TRBV5-8 NA TGTGCCAGCAGCTTGACAGGGGGCGCGGGCACTGAAGCTTTCTTT CASSLTGGAGTEAFF
TRBD1 TRBJ1-3 TRBV20-1 NA TGCAGTGCTAGAGAGGGGACAGGCTCTGGAAACACCATATATTTT CSAREGTGSGNTIYF
NA TRBJ1-1 TRBV2 NA TGTGCCAGCAGTGCAGACCTCAGCCGGAACACTGAAGCTTTCTTT CASSADLSRNTEAFF
NA TRBJ2-5 TRBV29-1 few TGCAGCGGCCGCAGGTTGCTAAGCGGGGAGACCCAGTACTTC CSGRRLLSGETQYF
NA TRBJ2-7 TRBV14 NA TGTGCCAGCAGCCATGGAAGGGGAAGGTTCTACGAGCAGTACTTC CASSHGRGRFYEQYF
TRBD2 TRBJ2-3 TRBV6-5 NA TGTGCCAGCAGTTTTTGGTACGGGGGGGCCTGGGATACGCAGTATTTT CASSFWYGGAWDTQYF
NA TRBJ1-2 TRBV5-1 NA TGCGCCAGCAGCCTTGGGATGAGGGATTCTGGCTACACCTTC CASSLGMRDSGYTF
NA TRBJ1-2 TRBV28 NA TGTGCCAGCTACCGTGAAAACTATGGCTACACCTTC CASYRENYGYTF
TRBD1 TRBJ2-2 TRBV12-3/TRBV12-4 many TGTGCCAGCAGTAGACAGGGGGCGCACGGCGGGGAGCTGTTTTTT CASSRQGAHGGELFF
NA TRBJ2-7 TRBV10-3 NA TGTGCCATCACTGCCCTTCAGGACAGCTCCTACGAGCAGTACTTC CAITALQDSSYEQYF
TRBD1 TRBJ2-7 TRBV6-1 NA TGTGCCAGCACCCTGACAGGGGGTTCCTACGAGCAGTACTTC CASTLTGGSYEQYF
NA TRBJ1-2 TRBV12-3/TRBV12-4 few TGTGCCAGCAGTTCCGGGACACCGTATGGCTACACCTTC CASSSGTPYGYTF
NA TRBJ1-5 TRBV12-3/TRBV12-4 few TGTGCCAGCAGTTTAGTACGGCCGGCTCCCAAGGGGCCCCAGCATTTT CASSLVRPAPKGPQHF
TRBD2 TRBJ2-7 TRBV7-9 NA TGTGCCAGCAGCTTAGAAGGGAGGGCCGGCGAGCAGTACTTC CASSLEGRAGEQYF
TRBD2 TRBJ2-5 TRBV28 NA TGTGCCAGCAAGGGACTAGCGGGAGGTCAAGAGACCCAGTACTTC CASKGLAGGQETQYF
NA TRBJ1-1 TRBV12-3/TRBV12-4 few TGTGCCAGCATCCAAGAATGGGTGGGCAAGGCTTTCTTT CASIQEWVGKAFF
TRBD2 TRBJ2-7 TRBV14 NA TGTGCCAGCAGCCCGTGGACTAGCGGAGCTTACGAGCAGTACTTC CASSPWTSGAYEQYF